This T cell receptor beta chain was recovered during a study of siplizumab effects on memory and regulatory T cells. Overall study results and limits: Siplizumab caused a significant drop in alloreactive sequences traceable to unstimulated CD4+ memory cells. Contribution to the alloresponse seemed major for naive T cells, which also seemed more diverse than memory cells.

The method was immunoSEQ multiplex PCR; TCRdb's version includes in-frame clones alone and lacks a portion of them. The sample shows over 4,000 clones, 45% to 60% of them seen only once. An approximately six-day coculture at 37°C was performed with the mixed lymphocyte reaction cells. This clone is medium-sized. Antigen: not known. This receptor was identified in a human donor in good health; the cells came from an allogeneic mixed lymphocyte reaction. Some clones in this sample may be carry-over from other donors' samples. The sample consisted of CFSE-low (dividing) CD4+ T cells sorted from an allogeneic mixed lymphocyte reaction.

Here the CDR3 reads CASSLVGGIVGYTF. The CDR3 coding sequence is TGTGCCAGCAGCTTAGTGGGAGGGATAGTTGGCTACACCTTC. J is TRBJ1-2 and V is TRBV7-9, with no clear D. In germline, CDR1 is SEHNR, CDR2 FQNEAQ (reference sequence). Trimming removed 1 base from V and 7 bases from J, with 13 bases in between. This CDR3 spans 14 amino acids.